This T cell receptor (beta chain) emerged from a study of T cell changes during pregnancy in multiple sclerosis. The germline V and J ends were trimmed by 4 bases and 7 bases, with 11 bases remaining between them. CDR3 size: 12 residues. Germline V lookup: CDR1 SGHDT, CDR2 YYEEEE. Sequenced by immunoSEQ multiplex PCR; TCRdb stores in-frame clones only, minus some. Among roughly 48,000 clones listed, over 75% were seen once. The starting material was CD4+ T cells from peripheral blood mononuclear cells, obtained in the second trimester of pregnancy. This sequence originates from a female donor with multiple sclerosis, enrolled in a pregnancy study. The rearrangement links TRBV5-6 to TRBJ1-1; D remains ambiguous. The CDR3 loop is CASSRRFLEAFF. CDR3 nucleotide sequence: TGTGCCAGCAGCCGCAGGTTTCTTGAAGCTTTCTTT.